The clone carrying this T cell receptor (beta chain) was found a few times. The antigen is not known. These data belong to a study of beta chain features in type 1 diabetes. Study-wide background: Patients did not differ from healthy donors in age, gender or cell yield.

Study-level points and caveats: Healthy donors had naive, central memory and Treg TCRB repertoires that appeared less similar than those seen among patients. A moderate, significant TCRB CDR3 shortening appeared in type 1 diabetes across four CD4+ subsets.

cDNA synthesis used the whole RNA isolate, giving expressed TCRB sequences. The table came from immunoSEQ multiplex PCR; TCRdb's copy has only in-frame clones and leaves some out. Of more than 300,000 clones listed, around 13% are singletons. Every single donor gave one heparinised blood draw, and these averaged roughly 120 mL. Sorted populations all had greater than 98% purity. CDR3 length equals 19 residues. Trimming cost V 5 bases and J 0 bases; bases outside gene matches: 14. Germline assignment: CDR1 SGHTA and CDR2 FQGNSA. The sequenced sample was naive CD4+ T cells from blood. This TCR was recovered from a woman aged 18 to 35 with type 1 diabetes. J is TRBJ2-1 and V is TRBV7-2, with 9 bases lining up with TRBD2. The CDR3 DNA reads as TGTGCCAGCAGCCGCCCGGGTAGCGGGAGCGGTAGCTCCTACAATGAGCAGTTCTTC. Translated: CASSRPGSGSGSSYNEQFF.